The text below deals with one T cell receptor beta chain. A few counts support this clonotype. The antigen this receptor binds is unknown. No much larger clonotype is one base removed from it; base qualities were not supplied. V is trimmed back by 5 bases and J by 1 base, and the junction contains 9 bases that no gene match accounts for. Spanning cysteine to phenylalanine, the CDR3 consists of 15 amino acids. Only the CDR3 DNA is retained, 45 bases long and in frame from the first base. The germline V gene encodes CDR1 SGHKS and CDR2 YYEKEE (reference sequence). This entry belongs to a study of blood T cells in healthy people across ages (dated by TCRdb to about 2015). A note on the overall study: In model experiments, template switching captured about one uniquely barcoded TCR beta cDNA molecule for every two T cells. The donors were divided into four age groups: young (average approximately 16 years), middle-aged (roughly 42), aged (approximately 62) and long-lived (about 80). Age-related changes in TCR beta repertoire diversity were measured in the study by deep sequencing normalized with unique cDNA molecular identifiers. To avoid experimental bias, donors of different ages were randomly spread across the sequencing lanes. The study analyzed two additional independent replicas of 1 million unique cDNA reads from the same blood draw for two donors, one aged 18 to 29 and one aged 80 or older.

What the research found in general, with its limitations: Observed TCR beta diversity per million T cells fell roughly linearly with age, and a significant reduction was already apparent by age around 40. The long-lived group showed more naive CD4+ T cells, fewer expanded clones and increased TCR diversity than the aged group, suggesting age selection. There was a strong correlation between observed TCR beta diversity and the percentage of naive T cells measured by flow cytometry. Bulk unsorted PBMC profiling prevented conclusive comparison of naive and antigen-experienced compartments. Estimates of total diversity based on one million sequenced T cells were considered lower bounds and underestimates. Donor CMV infection status was unknown, potentially confounding age-related changes in expanded clonotypes.

Donors were a few dozen systemically healthy Caucasian individuals from Russia aged roughly 6 to 90 years. Each donor gave ten milliliters of peripheral blood, collected into EDTA-treated Vacutainer tubes. Ficoll-Paque density-gradient centrifugation was used to isolate PBMCs, with at least 6 million obtained per sample. Total RNA, at least 6 micrograms per sample, was extracted from PBMCs with Trizol reagent. Naive CD45RAhigh/CD27high T cell percentages were measured by flow cytometry on a PBMC aliquot from every donor. Receptor amplification or capture employed 5' RACE. Sequencing instrument: Illumina HiSeq 2500. A second about 7 to 11 cycle PCR used a sample-barcoded 5' primer and a J-beta primer mix. A template-switch 5' adaptor carrying 12 random nucleotides introduced a unique molecular identifier onto each TCR beta cDNA molecule. Each sample yielded at least 2.5 million CDR3-containing paired-end reads. All of the RNA was converted into first-strand cDNA using the Mint cDNA synthesis kit, with a TRBC-specific oligonucleotide serving as the primer. After uracil-DNA glycosylase treatment, a first 18-cycle PCR used universal primers M1SS and BC2_uni_R on all cDNA. From the authors' description of their analysis: Each sample was normalized by randomly selecting 1 million high-quality reads, each carrying a distinct molecular identifier. Instead of being binned into consensus sequences, reads that shared molecular identifiers were thrown out. MiTCR, with a Q25 quality threshold and the strictest error-elimination algorithm, was used for CDR3 identification, clonotype clustering and error correction. A nonparametric unseen species model with Euler transformation was used to estimate lower-bound total TCR beta diversity. TCRdb applied fastp at Q25 and MiXCR to the public reads, then kept only in-frame beta chains. Each CDR3 protein gets just one entry, which takes the most common genes and DNA from the rows behind it. These V and J calls derive from TCRdb rather than the authors' analysis. The sample table records about 680,000 distinct CDR3 sequences; about 52% of these occur just once. The ten largest clones take up roughly 31% of the sample.

This receptor chain uses TRBV5-5 and TRBJ2-7, and TRBD1 matches 7 of the central bases. The clonotype was recovered from a woman aged 55-70 years in good health. The material sequenced was blood. In nucleotides, the sequence is TGTGCCAGCAGTTTGAAGGGACAGCCGTCCTACGAGCAGTACTTC. Its product reads: CASSLKGQPSYEQYF.